Included here is one T cell receptor (beta chain) sequence, with context. Its antigen remains unidentified. The CDR3 length is 14 residues. V was pared by 1 base and J by 9 bases, with 13 bases between. Isolating CD4+ T cells followed approximately 10 days of culture. Between March and December 2020, the person had a SARS-CoV-2 infection that PCR confirmed. The sample comes from a study of vaccination effects on CD4 cells after COVID-19. Study conclusions and caveats: Few convalescent patients, and no early post-infection timepoints, were available to the study.

Assay used: immunoSEQ multiplex PCR; TCRdb lists only in-frame clones, some missing. The table shows about 46,000 clones, with roughly 74% occurring only once. This receptor was identified in a human donor who had a prior SARS-CoV-2 infection. The specimen comprised CD4+ T cells from PBMCs cultured without peptide, sampled before COVID-19 vaccination. The rearrangement links TRBV23-1 to TRBJ1-5; D gene ambiguous. TRBV23-1 is placed among ORFs of uncertain function. The CDR3: CASSQCGRVRPQHF. As DNA, the CDR3 is TGCGCCAGCAGTCAATGTGGGCGGGTCAGGCCCCAGCATTTT.